Sequencing of this T cell receptor (beta chain) was carried out in a study of blood T cells in healthy people across ages (dated by TCRdb to between 2014 and 2016). Study-wide context: Template switching captured roughly one uniquely barcoded TCR beta cDNA molecule per two T cells in model experiments. Donors were grouped into four age groups: young (average roughly 15 years), middle-aged (roughly 38), aged (around 60) and long-lived (around 80). Using the same blood draw, the study looked at two additional independent replicas of 1 million unique cDNA reads for two donors, one aged 18 to 30 and the other aged 80 or older. To avoid experimental bias, donors of different ages were distributed randomly across sequencing lanes. Age-related changes in TCR beta repertoire diversity were measured in the study by deep sequencing normalized with unique cDNA molecular identifiers. Paper-wide results and their limitations: Donor CMV infection status was unknown, potentially confounding age-related changes in expanded clonotypes. Observed TCR beta diversity per million T cells fell roughly linearly with age, and a significant reduction was already apparent by age around 40. Total diversity estimates from one million sequenced T cells were considered lower bounds and underestimates. Compared with the aged group, the long-lived group had more naive CD4+ T cells, fewer expanded clones and increased TCR diversity, a pattern suggesting age selection. Observed TCR beta diversity correlated strongly with the percentage of naive T cells measured by flow cytometry. Conclusive comparison of naive and antigen-experienced compartments was prevented by the profiling of bulk unsorted PBMCs.

The 35 to 40 donors, aged about 6 to 100 years, were systemically healthy Caucasian individuals from Russia. Around 9.7 milliliters of peripheral blood were collected from each donor into EDTA-treated Vacutainer tubes. Ficoll-Paque density-gradient centrifugation was used to isolate PBMCs, with at least 7 million obtained per sample. Total RNA, at least 5 micrograms per sample, was extracted from PBMCs with Trizol reagent. Naive CD45RAhigh/CD27high T cell percentages were measured by flow cytometry on a PBMC aliquot from every donor. Cut back by 1 base and 6 bases, the V and J ends lie 12 bases apart. From cysteine to phenylalanine, the CDR3 is 14 amino acids long. The entry retains the CDR3 DNA only, 42 bases that are in frame from base 1. Based on the germline V gene, the CDR1 and CDR2 sequences are MGHRA and YSYEKL. Receptors were amplified or captured by 5' RACE. The instrument was an Illumina HiSeq 2500. A second PCR of 7 to 11 cycles was performed with a sample-barcoded 5' primer and a J-beta primer mix. Each TCR beta cDNA molecule received a unique molecular identifier from a template-switch 5' adaptor carrying 12 random nucleotides. Each sample yielded at least 3 million CDR3-containing paired-end reads. The Mint cDNA synthesis kit, primed by a TRBC-specific oligonucleotide, was used to synthesize first-strand cDNA from all RNA. Following uracil-DNA glycosylase treatment, all cDNA underwent a first 18-cycle PCR with the universal primers M1SS and BC2_uni_R. Per the original workflow: Normalization of each sample was performed by random selection of 1 million high-quality reads, each carrying a distinct molecular identifier. Instead of being binned into consensus sequences, reads with shared molecular identifiers were discarded. MiTCR, run with a Q25 quality threshold and the strictest error-elimination algorithm, handled CDR3 identification, clonotype clustering and error correction. A nonparametric unseen species model with Euler transformation was used to estimate a lower bound on total TCR beta diversity. TCRdb reworked the public reads: Q25 trimming with fastp, MiXCR clone assembly, productive beta chains retained. Merged by CDR3 protein, the rows form single entries marked with the most common genes and DNA. Clone size and V and J calls follow TCRdb, not the original study. The sample table lists fewer than 750,000 distinct CDR3 sequences, over 40% of them with a count of one. The ten biggest clones cover 13% of the sample.

This clonotype was picked up a small number of times. The antigen it recognizes is unknown. The input lacks base qualities; no much larger clone sits a single base away. Recombination connected TRBV4-1 to TRBJ1-2; the D segment cannot be called with confidence. Material for sequencing was blood. This sequence originates from a woman at least 80 years old in good health. The CDR3 protein sequence reads: CASSQVGGFDGYTF. The base sequence is TGCGCCAGCAGCCAAGTGGGAGGATTTGATGGCTACACCTTC.